A single sample gave rise to the 9 T cell receptor beta chains below, sequenced in a study of CD4 T cells in relation to SARS-CoV-2 and coronaviruses. For these TCRs, the target antigens are not known. Generated by immunoSEQ multiplex PCR, the TCRdb table keeps only in-frame clones and is missing some. The table includes 41,000 or so clones, nearly 85% detected once. Sequencing was done on a sample of naive CD4+ T cells from PBMCs, cultured in vitro. Subset denoted: naive CD4+ T cells isolated by negative enrichment. These TCRs come from an adult with COVID-19.

The V and J genes are TRBV4-1 and TRBJ1-1; D gene uncertain. Germline V gene data show CDR1 as MGHRA and CDR2 as YSYEKL. This CDR3 spans 16 amino acids. V shed 3 bases and J shed 3 bases, with 17 bases lying between them. CDR3 DNA: TGCGCCAGCAGCCAGGTACGAGGGCGGGCGGACACTGAAGCTTTCTTT. Protein product: CASSQVRGRADTEAFF.

CDR3 protein: CASSPGPEGTGELFF. The CDR3 coding sequence is TGTGCCAGCAGCCCCGGACCTGAGGGCACCGGGGAGCTGTTTTTT. The J gene is TRBJ2-2, the V gene TRBV5-6; tentative D call: TRBD2 (5 bases). This CDR3 spans 15 amino acids. Germline CDR1 is SGHDT and CDR2 is YYEEEE. The V end lost 4 bases, the J end lost 4 bases, and 14 bases lay between the germline ends.

This chain joins TRBV10-3 and TRBJ2-3; TRBD2 agrees at 8 bases. With V trimmed by 4 bases and J by 2 bases, 8 bases remained unmatched. The CDR3 spans 16 residues. Per the germline V gene, CDR1 is ENHRY and CDR2 is SYGVKD. The CDR3: CAISGKGSGITDTQYF. The DNA of the CDR3 is TGTGCCATCAGTGGAAAAGGTAGCGGGATCACAGATACGCAGTATTTT.

The chain has TRBV4-1 and TRBJ2-5; perhaps TRBD2 as D (6 bases). CDR1 is MGHRA, CDR2 YSYEKL, per germline. Trimming stripped 0 bases from V and 5 bases from J, with 7 bases between. The CDR3 contains 13 residues. In DNA, the CDR3 is TGCGCCAGCAGCCAAGATGGAGGGGAGACCCAGTACTTC. As protein: CASSQDGGETQYF.

The rearrangement links TRBV10-3 to TRBJ2-1; the match to TRBD1 covers 9 bases. CDR1 is ENHRY, CDR2 SYGVKD, per germline. This CDR3 region has 14 residues. The V gene end was trimmed by 10 bases and the J gene end by 5 bases; junction bases not matched to a gene: 9. CDR3 coding DNA: TGTGCCAGCCGCCGGGACAGGGTAAACAATGAGCAGTTCTTC. This codes for CASRRDRVNNEQFF.

The genes are TRBV28 and TRBJ1-5; the match to TRBD1 covers 10 bases. CDR3 length: 14 amino acids. The germline gives CDR1 MDHEN, CDR2 SYDVKM. Trimming took 8 bases from V and 7 from J; bases not matched to a gene: 8. The CDR3 region is CASGDRGRGQPQHF. DNA of the CDR3: TGTGCCAGCGGAGACAGGGGGCGCGGGCAGCCCCAGCATTTT.

The V call is TRBV5-1, the J call TRBJ2-3; D is uncertain. The V gene's germline CDR1 is SGHRS and CDR2 YFSETQ. Trimming shortened V by 1 base and J by 1 base, and 7 bases separated the two germline ends. This CDR3 region has 14 residues. CDR3 sequence: CASSLQAGTDTQYF. CDR3 DNA: TGCGCCAGCAGCTTGCAAGCAGGCACAGATACGCAGTATTTT.

This clone was counted only a few times. The rearrangement joins TRBV7-8 to TRBJ2-3; 7 bases fit TRBD2. Trimming removed 5 bases from V and 5 bases from J; junction bases left unmatched: 7. CDR3 size: 14 residues. The V gene's germline CDR1 is SGHVS and CDR2 FQNEAQ. The CDR3 loop reads CASSLGTTGDTQYF. DNA for the CDR3: TGTGCCAGCAGCCTGGGGACTACCGGAGATACGCAGTATTTT.

V is TRBV27 and J is TRBJ1-2; D is unresolved. Between the trimmed V and J ends, which lost 3 bases and 4 bases, there was a span of 9 bases. The CDR3 runs to 13 residues. CDR1 and CDR2 (germline): MNHEY, SMNVEV (reference sequence). CDR3 nucleotides: TGTGCCAGCAGTTTCACAGTTGGCTATGGCTACACCTTC. Protein product: CASSFTVGYGYTF.